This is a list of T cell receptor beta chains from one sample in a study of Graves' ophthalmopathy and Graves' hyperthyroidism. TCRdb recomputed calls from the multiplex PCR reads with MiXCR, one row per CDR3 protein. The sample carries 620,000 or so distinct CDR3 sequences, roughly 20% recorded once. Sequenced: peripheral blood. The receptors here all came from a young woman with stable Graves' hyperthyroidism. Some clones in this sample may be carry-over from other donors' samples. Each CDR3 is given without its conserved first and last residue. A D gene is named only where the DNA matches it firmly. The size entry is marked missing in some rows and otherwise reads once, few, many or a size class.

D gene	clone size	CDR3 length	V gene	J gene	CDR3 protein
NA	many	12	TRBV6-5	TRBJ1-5	ASSDSRYPQPQH
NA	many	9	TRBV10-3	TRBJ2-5	ATQGQETQY
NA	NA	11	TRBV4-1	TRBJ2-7	ASSQDLRDEQY
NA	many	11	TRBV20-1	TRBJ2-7	SASGGPWGEQY
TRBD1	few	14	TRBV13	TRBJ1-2	ASSPGAAGGSGGYT
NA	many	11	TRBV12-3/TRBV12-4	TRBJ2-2	ASKPQNTGELF
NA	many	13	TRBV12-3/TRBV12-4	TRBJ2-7	ASRPTRDGNYEQY
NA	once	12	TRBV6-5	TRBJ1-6	ASSSGAYNSPLN
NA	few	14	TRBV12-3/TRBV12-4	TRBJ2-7	ASSLYMNLNTDEQY
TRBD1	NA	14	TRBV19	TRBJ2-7	ASSPFTGGNLYEQY
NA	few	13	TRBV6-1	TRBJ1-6	ASSEQPFGNSPLH
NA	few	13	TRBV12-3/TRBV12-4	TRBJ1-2	ASSSPLGRVYGYT
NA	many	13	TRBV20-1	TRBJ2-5	SAPSARDNQETQY
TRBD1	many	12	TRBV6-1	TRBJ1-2	ASRKDRTNYGYT
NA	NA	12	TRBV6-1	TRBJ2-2	ASRNPGRGGELF
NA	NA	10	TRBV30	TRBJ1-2	AWSRPGLLHT
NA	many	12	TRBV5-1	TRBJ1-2	ASRNRTGSYGYT
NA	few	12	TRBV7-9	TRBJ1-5	ASSLGQIHQPQH
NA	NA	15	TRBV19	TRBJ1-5	ASSIVTGRYSNQPQH
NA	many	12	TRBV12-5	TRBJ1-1	ASGLDTLNTEAF
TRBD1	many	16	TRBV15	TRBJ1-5	ATSRDLDRGPLNQPQH
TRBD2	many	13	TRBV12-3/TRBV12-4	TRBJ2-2	ASSLGGRNTGELF
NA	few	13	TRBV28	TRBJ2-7	ASIQTPRQLYEQY
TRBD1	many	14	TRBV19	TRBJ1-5	ASRRDRVYSNQPQH
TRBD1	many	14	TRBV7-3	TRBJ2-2	ASSLKTGANTGELF
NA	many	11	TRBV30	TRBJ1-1	AWSEQENTEAF
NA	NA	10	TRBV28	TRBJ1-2	ASCPSRYGYT
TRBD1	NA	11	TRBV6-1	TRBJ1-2	ASRETGGLGYT
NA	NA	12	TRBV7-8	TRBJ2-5	ASSFLQSQETQY
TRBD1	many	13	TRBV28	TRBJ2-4	ASSPSGGAWNIQY
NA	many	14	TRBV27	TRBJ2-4	ASSLSPGGRRNIKY
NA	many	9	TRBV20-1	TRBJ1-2	SAWGIDGYT
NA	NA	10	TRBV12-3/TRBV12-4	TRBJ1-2	ASSEQGLGYT
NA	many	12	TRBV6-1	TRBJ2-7	ASSGGRRGNEQY
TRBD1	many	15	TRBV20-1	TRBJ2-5	SAENTQGTDGQETQY
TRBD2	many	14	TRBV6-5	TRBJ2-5	ASRASGSGYQETQY
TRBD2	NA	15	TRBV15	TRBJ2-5	ATSRDLTSALQETQY
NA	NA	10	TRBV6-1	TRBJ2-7	ASSGVGYEQY
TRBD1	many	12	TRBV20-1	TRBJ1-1	SANTDRGDTEAF
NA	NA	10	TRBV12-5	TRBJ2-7	ASGLVKDEQY
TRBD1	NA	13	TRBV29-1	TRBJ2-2	SVAGTGSNTGELF